This T cell receptor (beta chain) was retrieved from a study of cytomegalovirus exposure and HLA in healthy donors. Study-wide background: Around 78 million unique TCRs, all from HLA-typed donors, were included in an early release of the data.

This clone has just one count. Antigen specificity is unknown. CDR1 and CDR2 from the germline V gene are GTSNPN and SVGIG (reference sequence). CDR3 length equals 16 residues. Trimming took 3 bases from V and 5 from J, leaving 22 bases between them. Notes on the study in general: Per a later analysis, HLA-associated TCR beta chains showed more clonal expansion than other, equally common TCR beta chains.

60 Vbeta and 13 Jbeta primers were used in PCR. Method: immunoSEQ multiplex PCR; TCRdb's copy keeps in-frame clones and lacks some. The table has some 150,000 clones, 68% seen once; the top ten hold roughly 4%. Sequencing was done on a sample of PBMCs. This sequence was found in a man aged 60 to 69 in good health and CMV-seronegative. The chain employs TRBV30 and TRBJ1-2; D not resolved. The CDR3 loop reads CAWSVAQTSWRYGYTF. CDR3 sequence (DNA): TGTGCCTGGAGCGTAGCCCAGACAAGCTGGAGGTATGGCTACACCTTC.